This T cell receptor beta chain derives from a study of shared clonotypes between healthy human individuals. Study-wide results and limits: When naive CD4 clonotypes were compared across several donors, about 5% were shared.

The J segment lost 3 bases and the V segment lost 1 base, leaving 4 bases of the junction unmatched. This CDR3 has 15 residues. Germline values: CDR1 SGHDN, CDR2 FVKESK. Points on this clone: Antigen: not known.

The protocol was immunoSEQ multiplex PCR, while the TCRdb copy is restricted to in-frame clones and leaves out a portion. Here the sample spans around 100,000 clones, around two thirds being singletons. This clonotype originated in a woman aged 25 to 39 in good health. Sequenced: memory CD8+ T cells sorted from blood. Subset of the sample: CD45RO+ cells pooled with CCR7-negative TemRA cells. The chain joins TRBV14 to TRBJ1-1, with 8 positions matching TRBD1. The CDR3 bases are TGTGCCAGCAGCCAAGCAGGGGGCAGCTACACTGAAGCTTTCTTT. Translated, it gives CASSQAGGSYTEAFF.